A selection of T cell receptor beta chains follows, all from one sample in a study of blood T cell repertoires in COVID-19. Sequenced by immunoSEQ multiplex PCR; TCRdb stores in-frame clones only, minus some. This table has 86,000 or so clones, nearly 95% appearing once. Sequenced material: peripheral blood. Every receptor here comes from a human donor with active COVID-19. The donor label of this sample is uncertain. The CDR3 runs from the conserved cysteine through the conserved F or W. D genes are given only for firm matches. A clone size is listed for some rows: how often the clone was seen (once, few, many), or a class if it is expanded.

cdr3_aa | cdr3_nt | j_call | clone_size | v_call | d_call
CASNPSGSGETQYF | TGTGCCAGCAATCCTAGCGGGAGCGGGGAGACCCAGTACTTC | TRBJ2-5 | . | TRBV3-1/TRBV3-2 | TRBD2
CATSSTGTGNTEAFF | TGTGCCACCAGCAGCACCGGGACAGGGAACACTGAAGCTTTCTTT | TRBJ1-1 | once | TRBV15 | TRBD1
CASSPLQGGNYEQYF | TGTGCCAGCTCACCATTACAGGGTGGTAATTACGAGCAGTACTTC | TRBJ2-7 | . | TRBV18 | .
CASSLSGGGGSDTQYF | TGTGCCAGCAGCCTCAGTGGGGGGGGTGGGTCAGATACGCAGTATTTT | TRBJ2-3 | . | TRBV6-6 | TRBD2
CASSVSGRGAQETQYF | TGTGCCAGCAGCGTCAGTGGGCGGGGCGCCCAAGAGACCCAGTACTTC | TRBJ2-5 | . | TRBV9 | .
CASSWDRGFGNSPLHF | TGTGCCAGCAGTTGGGACAGGGGGTTTGGTAATTCACCCCTCCACTTT | TRBJ1-6 | . | TRBV7-2 | TRBD1
CASSGKDNPNTGELFF | TGTGCCAGTAGTGGGAAGGACAATCCGAACACCGGGGAGCTGTTTTTT | TRBJ2-2 | . | TRBV19 | .
CASSLKPPSASGRGELFF | TGTGCCAGCAGCTTAAAACCGCCGTCGGCTAGCGGGAGGGGGGAGCTGTTTTTT | TRBJ2-2 | . | TRBV11-2 | TRBD2
CASSLNRVVSNEKLFF | TGCGCCAGCAGCTTGAACAGGGTAGTTAGTAATGAAAAACTGTTTTTT | TRBJ1-4 | . | TRBV5-1 | .
CASSHRGLSYEQYF | TGTGCCAGCAGCCACCGCGGACTGTCCTACGAGCAGTACTTC | TRBJ2-7 | . | TRBV3-1/TRBV3-2 | .
CASRTGTGALTQYF | TGTGCCAGCAGAACCGGGACAGGGGCCCTTACGCAGTATTTT | TRBJ2-3 | . | TRBV6-5 | TRBD1
CASSLGGGAGETQYF | TGCGCCAGCAGCTTGGGCGGGGGGGCCGGAGAGACCCAGTACTTC | TRBJ2-5 | . | TRBV5-1 | TRBD2
CASRRAPGTEAFF | TGTGCCAGCAGGAGGGCTCCCGGAACTGAAGCTTTCTTT | TRBJ1-1 | . | TRBV6-5 | .
CASSYDRVTKNEKLFF | TGTGCCAGCAGTTACGACAGGGTGACGAAAAATGAAAAACTGTTTTTT | TRBJ1-4 | . | TRBV6-5 | TRBD1
CASSGADTQYF | TGTGCCAGTTCCGGAGCAGATACGCAGTATTTT | TRBJ2-3 | . | TRBV19 | .
CASRGQEGNYGYTF | TGTGCCAGCAGGGGACAGGAGGGAAACTATGGCTACACCTTC | TRBJ1-2 | once | TRBV11-2 | TRBD1
CASLRMETQYF | TGTGCCAGCCTGAGAATGGAGACCCAGTACTTC | TRBJ2-5 | . | TRBV6-5 | .
CASSLLAGLTGELFF | TGTGCCAGCAGCTTACTAGCGGGTCTCACCGGGGAGCTGTTTTTT | TRBJ2-2 | once | TRBV7-6 | TRBD2
CASSHRQGDGYTF | TGTGCCAGCAGCCATCGACAGGGGGATGGCTACACCTTC | TRBJ1-2 | . | TRBV3-1/TRBV3-2 | TRBD1
CASSRTGVKWEQYF | TGTGCCAGCAGCAGAACAGGGGTCAAGTGGGAGCAGTACTTC | TRBJ2-7 | once | TRBV6-2/TRBV6-3 | TRBD1
CASSLEGGSAYEQYF | TGTGCCAGCAGCTTAGAGGGCGGGAGCGCCTACGAGCAGTACTTC | TRBJ2-7 | . | TRBV7-2 | TRBD2
CASSFLAGRETQYF | TGTGCCAGCAGCTTCTTGGCAGGGCGAGAGACCCAGTACTTC | TRBJ2-5 | . | TRBV7-9 | .
CASRDTGNTEAFF | TGTGCCAGCAGGGATACAGGGAACACTGAAGCTTTCTTT | TRBJ1-1 | . | TRBV27 | .
CASSPSTGASGELFF | TGCGCCAGCAGCCCCTCGACAGGAGCGTCCGGGGAGCTGTTTTTT | TRBJ2-2 | . | TRBV5-1 | .
CASSTYRGPGEPQHF | TGTGCCAGCAGTACCTATAGGGGGCCGGGGGAGCCCCAGCATTTT | TRBJ1-5 | once | TRBV27 | TRBD1
CAISRTINQPQHF | TGTGCCATAAGTCGTACTATAAATCAGCCCCAGCATTTT | TRBJ1-5 | . | TRBV19 | .
CASSGQGADTQYF | TGTGCCAGCAGTGGACAGGGAGCAGATACGCAGTATTTT | TRBJ2-3 | . | TRBV5-5 | TRBD1
CASSPRLNTEAFF | TGTGCCAGCAGCCCCAGGTTGAACACTGAAGCTTTCTTT | TRBJ1-1 | . | TRBV2 | .
CASSGTGIQETQYF | TGTGCCAGCAGTGGGACAGGGATCCAAGAGACCCAGTACTTC | TRBJ2-5 | . | TRBV25-1 | TRBD1
CASSPEGTGFRQPQHF | TGTGCCAGCAGTCCCGAAGGGACAGGGTTTCGTCAGCCCCAGCATTTT | TRBJ1-5 | . | TRBV7-6 | TRBD1
CATSDLTLAGNEQFF | TGTGCCACCAGTGATCTAACGCTAGCGGGCAATGAGCAGTTCTTC | TRBJ2-1 | . | TRBV24-1 | TRBD2
CASSRSGDTEAFF | TGTGCCAGCAGCCGCTCGGGAGACACTGAAGCTTTCTTT | TRBJ1-1 | . | TRBV11-3 | .
CASSEARGTNYGYTF | TGTGCCAGCAGTGAGGCGAGGGGGACTAACTATGGCTACACCTTC | TRBJ1-2 | . | TRBV2 | .
CASSGGGNQPQHF | TGTGCCAGCAGCGGCGGTGGCAATCAGCCCCAGCATTTT | TRBJ1-5 | . | TRBV6-5 | .
CASSENRLYNEQFF | TGCGCCAGCAGTGAGAACAGGCTCTACAATGAGCAGTTCTTC | TRBJ2-1 | . | TRBV10-2 | .
CASSLGLPAPDTQYF | TGTGCCAGCAGTTTGGGGCTTCCCGCCCCGGATACGCAGTATTTT | TRBJ2-3 | . | TRBV27 | .
CASSWREAWGYTF | TGTGCCAGCAGTTGGAGGGAGGCGTGGGGCTACACCTTC | TRBJ1-2 | . | TRBV12-3/TRBV12-4 | .
CASTTDREQPQHF | TGTGCCAGTACTACGGACAGGGAGCAGCCCCAGCATTTT | TRBJ1-5 | . | TRBV19 | TRBD1
CASSRNRAEAFF | TGTGCCAGCAGCCGAAACAGGGCTGAAGCTTTCTTT | TRBJ1-1 | . | TRBV12-3/TRBV12-4 | .
CASSYGLADYQETQYF | TGTGCCAGCAGCTACGGACTAGCGGACTACCAAGAGACCCAGTACTTC | TRBJ2-5 | . | TRBV7-2 | TRBD2
CASSVGRDQPQHF | TGTGCCAGCAGCGTAGGGAGAGATCAGCCCCAGCATTTT | TRBJ1-5 | once | TRBV9 | .
CASSQGQRATNEKLFF | TGTGCCAGCAGCCAGGGACAGCGTGCAACTAATGAAAAACTGTTTTTT | TRBJ1-4 | . | TRBV5-4 | TRBD1
CATSGGGRGPTDTQYF | TGTGCCACCAGCGGCGGGGGCAGGGGCCCCACAGATACGCAGTATTTT | TRBJ2-3 | . | TRBV15 | .
CATRLAGVNEQFF | TGTGCCACAAGACTAGCGGGAGTCAATGAGCAGTTCTTC | TRBJ2-1 | . | TRBV10-3 | TRBD2
CASSDPRGARELFF | TGCGCCAGCAGCGATCCACGGGGGGCGAGGGAGCTGTTTTTT | TRBJ2-2 | . | TRBV10-1 | .
CASSLGQPGAQYF | TGTGCCAGCAGCTTGGGGCAGCCGGGGGCGCAGTATTTT | TRBJ2-3 | . | TRBV7-2 | .
CASSETSGGVIEQFF | TGTGCCAGCAGTGAAACTAGCGGGGGGGTTATCGAGCAGTTCTTC | TRBJ2-1 | . | TRBV6-4 | TRBD2
CASTPTGGGLTF | TGTGCCAGCACCCCGACAGGGGGCGGCCTGACTTTC | TRBJ2-6 | . | TRBV12-3/TRBV12-4 | TRBD1